The rows below give T cell receptor beta chains drawn from one sample of a study of molecular identifiers for immune sequencing clone quantification. TCRdb re-called the PCR reads with MiXCR, one entry per CDR3 protein. There are about 640,000 distinct CDR3 sequences in the sample; just under 20% occur only once, and 0.85% to 0.9% lies in the top ten. The sample taken for sequencing was naive CD8+ T cells from blood, with Jurkat cell RNA spiked in. The receptor set was obtained from a human donor in good health. Some libraries in this study had Jurkat cell RNA spiked in. Each CDR3 is given with its conserved first and last residue. The order of the fields is J gene, D gene, clone size, CDR3 length, V gene, CDR3 DNA, CDR3 protein. A D gene is named only where the DNA matches it firmly. Where a row states a size, it is once, few, many or the class of an expanded clone; other rows omit it.

TRBJ2-7 | - | few | 13 | TRBV12-3/TRBV12-4 | TGTGCCAGCAGTACCCCCCTACTGTCCGAGCAGTACTTC | CASSTPLLSEQYF
TRBJ1-4 | - | - | 12 | TRBV9 | TGTGCCAGCAGCGCAACAGGGCGGGGACTGTTTTTT | CASSATGRGLFF
TRBJ2-4 | - | many | 22 | TRBV21-1 | TGTGCCAGCAGCACCTTTTTCGGGGTTACAGGGGCGACCGTAGACGCCAAAAACATTCAGTACTTC | CASSTFFGVTGATVDAKNIQYF
TRBJ2-1 | TRBD2 | many | 17 | TRBV7-2 | TGTGCCAGCAGAGCCGGGACTAGCGGGACTTCCTACAATGAGCAGTTCTTC | CASRAGTSGTSYNEQFF
TRBJ1-5 | - | few | 18 | TRBV3-1 | TGTGCCAGCAGCCAAGATCAGGTGCGGGAGTTGTACAATCAGCCCCAGCATTTT | CASSQDQVRELYNQPQHF
TRBJ2-7 | TRBD1 | - | 14 | TRBV15 | TGTGCCACCAGCAGGGACAGGGGAGGCTACGAGCAGTACTTC | CATSRDRGGYEQYF
TRBJ2-1 | TRBD1 | many | 16 | TRBV6-6 | TGTGCCAGCAGTTTCGGAACAGGGGTAGTTGGGGATGAGCAGTTCTTC | CASSFGTGVVGDEQFF
TRBJ2-5 | - | many | 16 | TRBV28 | TGTGCCAGCAGCCCCGCCGGGGGGCAGGTCGGAGAGACCCAGTACTTC | CASSPAGGQVGETQYF
TRBJ2-3 | TRBD2 | many | 16 | TRBV10-3 | TGTGCCATCAGTGACCTAGGATTGGGAGGGCCGGATACGCAGTATTTT | CAISDLGLGGPDTQYF
TRBJ2-7 | - | - | 15 | TRBV4-1 | TGCGCCAGCAGCCAAGAGGGCAGGCTAAACGACGAGCAGTACTTC | CASSQEGRLNDEQYF
TRBJ2-1 | - | many | 15 | TRBV6-1 | TGTGCCATCCAACCTCATCCATATGTAGCGGATGAGCAGTTCTTC | CAIQPHPYVADEQFF
TRBJ2-7 | TRBD1 | few | 17 | TRBV28 | TGTGCCAGCGGGAAGGGGGACAGGGGTTGGGGCCCGGGTGAGCAGTACTTC | CASGKGDRGWGPGEQYF
TRBJ2-7 | - | many | 16 | TRBV20-1 | TGCAGTGCTAGAGGGGGCAGCCAGGCTAACCCCTACGAGCAGTACTTC | CSARGGSQANPYEQYF
TRBJ2-5 | TRBD2 | many | 16 | TRBV7-9 | TGTGCCAGCAGCTTAGGCGCTAGCGGGGAACAAGAGACCCAGTACTTC | CASSLGASGEQETQYF
TRBJ2-5 | TRBD2 | many | 17 | TRBV27 | TGTGCCAGCAGTAGACTAGCGGGAGCCGTTGAGCAAGAGACCCAGTACTTC | CASSRLAGAVEQETQYF
TRBJ1-5 | - | few | 15 | TRBV6-2/TRBV6-3 | TGTGCCAGCAATGCAAGGGGCTATGACAATCAGCCCCAGCATTTT | CASNARGYDNQPQHF
TRBJ2-5 | TRBD1 | many | 16 | TRBV12-3/TRBV12-4 | TGTGCCAGCAGTTCCTCGATTTTTGGGACAGAGGGACCCCAGTACTTC | CASSSSIFGTEGPQYF
TRBJ1-1 | - | few | 14 | TRBV10-2 | TGCGCCAGCAGTGAAGACGGGACGAACACTGAAGCTTTCTTT | CASSEDGTNTEAFF
TRBJ2-5 | - | - | 12 | TRBV6-2/TRBV6-3 | TGTGCCGGCAGGGCTAGTTTTGCGACCCAGTACTTC | CAGRASFATQYF
TRBJ2-4 | - | many | 13 | TRBV9 | TGTGCCAGCAGCGGTGACGTCGGGGACATTCAGTACTTC | CASSGDVGDIQYF
TRBJ2-3 | TRBD1 | many | 15 | TRBV30 | TGTGCCTGGAGTCCCACAGGGGGCCACACAGATACGCAGTATTTT | CAWSPTGGHTDTQYF
TRBJ1-3 | - | - | 15 | TRBV13 | TGTGCCAGCAGCTTTTTCAGCTTTAGTGGAAACACCATATATTTT | CASSFFSFSGNTIYF
TRBJ1-1 | - | many | 13 | TRBV7-9 | TGTGCCAGCAGCTTAGTAGAGGGGCCTGAAGCTTTCTTT | CASSLVEGPEAFF
TRBJ2-7 | - | - | 13 | TRBV10-3 | TGTGCCATCAGTAGCGGTGGTTCCTACGAGCAGTACTTC | CAISSGGSYEQYF
TRBJ1-2 | TRBD1 | few | 14 | TRBV12-3/TRBV12-4 | TGTGCCAGCAGTCCAGGACAGGGTTGGGATGGCTACACCTTC | CASSPGQGWDGYTF
TRBJ1-2 | - | - | 17 | TRBV12-3/TRBV12-4 | TGTGCCAGCACCCCCTTGGCGGCGGGGGGCTATGGCTATGGCTACACCTTC | CASTPLAAGGYGYGYTF
TRBJ2-5 | - | many | 17 | TRBV7-2 | TGTGCCAGCAGCCCCTATGGTAGCGGAGTAGGGCAAGAGACCCAGTACTTC | CASSPYGSGVGQETQYF
TRBJ1-5 | TRBD1 | many | 15 | TRBV19 | TGTGCCAGTAGTATAGTTTGGACAGGAGGTCAGCCCCAGCATTTT | CASSIVWTGGQPQHF
TRBJ1-1 | - | many | 14 | TRBV4-1 | TGCGCCAGCAGCCAAGGACCGATGAACACTGAAGCTTTCTTT | CASSQGPMNTEAFF
TRBJ1-5 | - | few | 14 | TRBV19 | TGTGCCAGTAGTATTACGGGGAGGGGTCAGCCCCAGCATTTT | CASSITGRGQPQHF
TRBJ2-1 | TRBD2 | few | 15 | TRBV6-1 | TGTGCCAGCAACAGCGGGACCCGACTTTACAATGAGCAGTTCTTC | CASNSGTRLYNEQFF
TRBJ2-1 | TRBD2 | many | 15 | TRBV4-3 | TGCGCCAGCAGCCAAGATCTGCTAGCGGGAGATGAGCAGTTCTTC | CASSQDLLAGDEQFF
TRBJ1-4 | TRBD1 | - | 15 | TRBV6-5 | TGTGCCAGCAGTTACACAGGGGGAGGCGACGGAAAACTGTTTTTT | CASSYTGGGDGKLFF
TRBJ2-6 | - | many | 14 | TRBV5-6 | TGTGCCAGCAGCTTGGGGTCGAGGGCCAACGTCCTGACTTTC | CASSLGSRANVLTF
TRBJ2-7 | TRBD1 | many | 14 | TRBV7-9 | TGTGCCAGCAGCGTCTGGGACAGCTCCTACGAGCAGTACTTC | CASSVWDSSYEQYF
TRBJ2-7 | - | many | 14 | TRBV27 | TGTGCCAGCAGAACCCAGGGGGGCTCCTACGAGCAGTACTTC | CASRTQGGSYEQYF
TRBJ2-7 | - | few | 12 | TRBV7-9 | TGTGCCAGCAGCTTAGGACCGATCGAGCAGTACTTC | CASSLGPIEQYF
TRBJ1-2 | - | - | 15 | TRBV12-3/TRBV12-4 | TGTGCCAGCAGTGAGCCCCAGGGGCTAGAGGATGGCTACACCTTC | CASSEPQGLEDGYTF
TRBJ2-7 | - | many | 18 | TRBV10-3 | TGTGCCATCAGTGAGTACATGACAGGAGACCTAGTAACGCCCGAGCAGTACTTC | CAISEYMTGDLVTPEQYF
TRBJ2-1 | - | many | 16 | TRBV4-3 | TGCGCCAGCAGCCAAGATCCGCCGAGCTCCTACAATGAGCAGTTCTTC | CASSQDPPSSYNEQFF